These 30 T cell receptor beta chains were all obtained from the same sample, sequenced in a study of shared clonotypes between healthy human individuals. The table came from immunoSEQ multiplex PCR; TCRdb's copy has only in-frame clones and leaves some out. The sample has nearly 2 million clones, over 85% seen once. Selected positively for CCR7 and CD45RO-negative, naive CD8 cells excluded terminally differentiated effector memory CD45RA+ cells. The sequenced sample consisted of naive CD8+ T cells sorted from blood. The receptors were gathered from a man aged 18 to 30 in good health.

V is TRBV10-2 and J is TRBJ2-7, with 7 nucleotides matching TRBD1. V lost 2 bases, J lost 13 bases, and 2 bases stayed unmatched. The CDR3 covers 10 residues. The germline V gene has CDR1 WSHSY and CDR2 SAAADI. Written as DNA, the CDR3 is TGCGCCAGCAGTGAGGACAGGGTATACTTC. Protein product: CASSEDRVYF.

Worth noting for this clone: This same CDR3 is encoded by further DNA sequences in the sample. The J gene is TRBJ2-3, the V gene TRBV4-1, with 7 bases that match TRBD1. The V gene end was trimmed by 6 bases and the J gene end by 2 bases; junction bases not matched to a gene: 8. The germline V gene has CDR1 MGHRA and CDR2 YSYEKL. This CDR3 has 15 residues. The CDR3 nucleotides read TGCGCCAGCAGTCAGCCGGGACAGCTCACAGATACGCAGTATTTT. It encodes CASSQPGQLTDTQYF.

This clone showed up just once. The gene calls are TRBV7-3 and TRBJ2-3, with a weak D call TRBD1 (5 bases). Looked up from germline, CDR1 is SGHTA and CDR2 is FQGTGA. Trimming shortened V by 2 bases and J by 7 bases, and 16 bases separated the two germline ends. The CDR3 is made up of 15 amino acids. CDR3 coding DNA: TGTGCCAGCAGCTTAGATGGGGCTACATATAATACGCAGTATTTT. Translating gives CASSLDGATYNTQYF. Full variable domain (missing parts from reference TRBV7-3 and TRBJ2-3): GAGVSQTPSNKVTEKGKYVELRCDPISGHTALYWYRQSLGQGPEFLIYFQGTGAADDSGLPNDRFFAVRPEGSVSTLKIQRTERGDSAVYLCASSLDGATYNTQYFGPGTRLTVL.

CDR3 sequence reads: CAWSAGEGYEQYF. As DNA, the CDR3 is TGTGCCTGGAGTGCCGGGGAAGGGTACGAGCAGTACTTC. V gene TRBV30 combines with J gene TRBJ2-7; TRBD2 is a possible D gene (5 bases). From germline, CDR1 is GTSNPN and CDR2 SVGIG (reference sequence). V lost 1 base, J lost 4 bases, and 11 bases lay in between. The CDR3 has 13 residues.

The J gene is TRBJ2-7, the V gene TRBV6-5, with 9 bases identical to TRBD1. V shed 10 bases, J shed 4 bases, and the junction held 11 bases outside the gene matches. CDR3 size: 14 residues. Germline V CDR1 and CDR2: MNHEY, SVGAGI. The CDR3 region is CANFGPGQGYEQYF. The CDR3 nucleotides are TGTGCCAACTTTGGCCCGGGACAGGGTTACGAGCAGTACTTC.

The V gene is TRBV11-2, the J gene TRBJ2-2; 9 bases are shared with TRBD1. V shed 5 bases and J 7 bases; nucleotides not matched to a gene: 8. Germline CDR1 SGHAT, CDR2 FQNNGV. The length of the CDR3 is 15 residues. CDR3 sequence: CASSPAGTGIGELFF. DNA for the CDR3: TGTGCCAGCAGCCCGGCCGGGACAGGGATCGGGGAGCTGTTTTTT.

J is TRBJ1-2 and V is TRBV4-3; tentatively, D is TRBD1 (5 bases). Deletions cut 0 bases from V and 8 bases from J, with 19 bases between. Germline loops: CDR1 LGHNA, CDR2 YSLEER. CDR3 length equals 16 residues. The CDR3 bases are TGCGCCAGCAGCCAAGATACAGGCCTTTTATCCTGGGGCTACACCTTC. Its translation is CASSQDTGLLSWGYTF.

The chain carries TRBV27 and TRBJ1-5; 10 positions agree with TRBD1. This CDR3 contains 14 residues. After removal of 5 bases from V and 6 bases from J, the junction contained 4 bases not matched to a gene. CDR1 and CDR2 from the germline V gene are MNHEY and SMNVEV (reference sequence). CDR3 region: CASSPTGGFQPQHF. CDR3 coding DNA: TGTGCCAGCAGTCCGACAGGGGGCTTTCAGCCCCAGCATTTT.

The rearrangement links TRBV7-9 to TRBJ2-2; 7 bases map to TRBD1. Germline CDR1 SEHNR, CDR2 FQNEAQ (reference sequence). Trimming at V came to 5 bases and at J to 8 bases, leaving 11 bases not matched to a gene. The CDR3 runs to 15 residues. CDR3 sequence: CASSPPGTAVGELFF. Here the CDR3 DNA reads TGTGCCAGCAGCCCCCCTGGGACAGCCGTTGGGGAGCTGTTTTTT.

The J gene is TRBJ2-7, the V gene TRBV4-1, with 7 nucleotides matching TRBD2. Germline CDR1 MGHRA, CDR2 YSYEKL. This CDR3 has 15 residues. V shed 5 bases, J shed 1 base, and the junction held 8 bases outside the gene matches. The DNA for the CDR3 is TGCGCCAGCAGCAACCCGAGTAGCGGGTCCTACGAGCAGTACTTC. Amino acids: CASSNPSSGSYEQYF.

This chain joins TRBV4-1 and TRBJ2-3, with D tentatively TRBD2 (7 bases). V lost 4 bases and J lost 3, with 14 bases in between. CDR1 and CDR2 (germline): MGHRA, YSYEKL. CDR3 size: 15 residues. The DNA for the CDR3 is TGCGCCAGCAGCCCGGGGGGCGGGAGAACAGATACGCAGTATTTT. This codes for CASSPGGGRTDTQYF.

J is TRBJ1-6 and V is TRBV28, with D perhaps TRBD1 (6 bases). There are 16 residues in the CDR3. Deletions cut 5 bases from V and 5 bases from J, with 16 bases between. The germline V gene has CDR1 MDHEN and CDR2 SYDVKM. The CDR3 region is CASSIYREQHNSPLHF. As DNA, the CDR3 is TGTGCCAGCAGTATCTACAGGGAGCAACATAATTCACCCCTCCACTTT.

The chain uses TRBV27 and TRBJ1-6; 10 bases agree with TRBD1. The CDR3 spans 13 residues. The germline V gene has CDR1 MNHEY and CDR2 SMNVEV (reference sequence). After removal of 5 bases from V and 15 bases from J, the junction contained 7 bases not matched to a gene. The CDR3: CASSRTGGSDLHF. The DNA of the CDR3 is TGTGCCAGCAGTCGGACAGGGGGATCGGACCTCCACTTT.

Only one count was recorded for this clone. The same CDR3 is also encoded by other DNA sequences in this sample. The CDR3 DNA follows: TGTGCCAGCAGCTTAGATGCCAGCTACGAGCAGTACTTC. Its translation: CASSLDASYEQYF. This chain links TRBV11-2 with TRBJ2-7; D gene unclear. Per germline, CDR1 SGHAT and CDR2 FQNNGV. The CDR3 has 13 amino acids. V was cut by 0 bases and J by 3 bases, with 6 bases left in between.

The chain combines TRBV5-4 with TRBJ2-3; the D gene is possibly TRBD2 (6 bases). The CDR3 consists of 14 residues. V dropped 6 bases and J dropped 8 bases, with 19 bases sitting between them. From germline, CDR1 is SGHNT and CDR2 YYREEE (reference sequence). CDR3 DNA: TGTGCCAGCACCTCCGGAGGCCAGGGAGGTACGCAGTATTTT. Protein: CASTSGGQGGTQYF.

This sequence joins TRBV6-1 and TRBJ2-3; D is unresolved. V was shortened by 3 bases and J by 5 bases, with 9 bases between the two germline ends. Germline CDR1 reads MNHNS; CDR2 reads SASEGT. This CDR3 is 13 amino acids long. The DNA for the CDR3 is TGTGCCAGCAGTGACGTGGTCGAAGATACGCAGTATTTT. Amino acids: CASSDVVEDTQYF.

CDR3 sequence (DNA): TGTGCCAGCAGCCCCGGACTAGCCCTAATTAACACAGATACGCAGTATTTT. Translation gives CASSPGLALINTDTQYF. This chain links TRBV13 with TRBJ2-3; 8 nucleotides line up with TRBD2. CDR1 and CDR2 (germline): PRHDT, FYEKMQ (reference sequence). The CDR3 totals 17 residues. The V gene end was trimmed by 5 bases and the J gene end by 2 bases; junction bases not matched to a gene: 12.

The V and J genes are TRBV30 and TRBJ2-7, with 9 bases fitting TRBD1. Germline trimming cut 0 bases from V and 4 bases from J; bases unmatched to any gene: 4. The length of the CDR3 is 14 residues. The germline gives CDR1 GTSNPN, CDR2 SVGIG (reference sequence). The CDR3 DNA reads TGTGCCTGGAGTGTAGGGACAGGGAAGTACGAGCAGTACTTC. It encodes CAWSVGTGKYEQYF.

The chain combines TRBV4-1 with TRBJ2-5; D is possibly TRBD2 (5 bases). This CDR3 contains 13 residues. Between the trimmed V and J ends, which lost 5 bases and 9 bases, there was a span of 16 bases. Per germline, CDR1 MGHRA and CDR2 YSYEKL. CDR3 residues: CASSDRVVAPQYF. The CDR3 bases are TGCGCCAGCAGCGATCGGGTTGTAGCGCCCCAGTACTTC.

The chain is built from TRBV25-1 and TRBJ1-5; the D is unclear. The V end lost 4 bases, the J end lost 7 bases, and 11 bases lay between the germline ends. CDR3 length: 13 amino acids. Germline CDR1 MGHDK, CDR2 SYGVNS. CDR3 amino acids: CASSGLGEQPQHF. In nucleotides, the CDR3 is TGTGCCAGCAGTGGACTTGGGGAACAGCCCCAGCATTTT.

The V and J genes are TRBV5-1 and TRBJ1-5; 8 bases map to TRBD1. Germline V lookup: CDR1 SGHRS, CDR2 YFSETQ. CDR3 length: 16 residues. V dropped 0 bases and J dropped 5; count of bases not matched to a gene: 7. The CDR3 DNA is TGCGCCAGCAGCTTGGCAAGGACAGGGAACTATCAGCCCCAGCATTTT. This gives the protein CASSLARTGNYQPQHF.

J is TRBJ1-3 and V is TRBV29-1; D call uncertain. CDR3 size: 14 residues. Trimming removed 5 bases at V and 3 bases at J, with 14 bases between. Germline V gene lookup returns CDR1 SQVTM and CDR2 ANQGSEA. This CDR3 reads CSVLRPPDGNTIYF. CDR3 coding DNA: TGCAGCGTTCTTAGGCCTCCTGATGGAAACACCATATATTTT.

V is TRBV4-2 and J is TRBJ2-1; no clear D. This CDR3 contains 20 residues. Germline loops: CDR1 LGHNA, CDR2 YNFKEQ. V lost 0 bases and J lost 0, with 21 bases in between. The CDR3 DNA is TGTGCCAGCAGCCAAGATCCCCTAGTATGGGAACCTAGCTCCTACAATGAGCAGTTCTTC. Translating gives CASSQDPLVWEPSSYNEQFF.

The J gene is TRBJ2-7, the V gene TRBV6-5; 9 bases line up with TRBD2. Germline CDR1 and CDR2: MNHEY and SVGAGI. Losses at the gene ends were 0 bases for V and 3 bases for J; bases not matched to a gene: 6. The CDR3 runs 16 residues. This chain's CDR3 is CASSYSDSGSYYEQYF. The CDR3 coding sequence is TGTGCCAGCAGTTACTCAGATAGCGGGAGCTACTACGAGCAGTACTTC.

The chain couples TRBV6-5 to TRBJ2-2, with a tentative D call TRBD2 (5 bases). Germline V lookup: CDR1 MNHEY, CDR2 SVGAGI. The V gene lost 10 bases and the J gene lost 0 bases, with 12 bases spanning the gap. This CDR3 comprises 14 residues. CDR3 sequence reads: CATERTPNTGELFF. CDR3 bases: TGTGCCACCGAGCGGACTCCGAACACCGGGGAGCTGTTTTTT.

CDR3 bases: TGTGCCAGCAGCGCTAGCGGGAGCCACCACGAGCAGTACTTC. Translated, it gives CASSASGSHHEQYF. The genes are TRBV13 and TRBJ2-7; 10 bases map to TRBD2. The CDR3 totals 14 residues. Germline V gene data show CDR1 as PRHDT and CDR2 as FYEKMQ (reference sequence). V was clipped by 5 bases and J by 5 bases; unmatched bases: 6.

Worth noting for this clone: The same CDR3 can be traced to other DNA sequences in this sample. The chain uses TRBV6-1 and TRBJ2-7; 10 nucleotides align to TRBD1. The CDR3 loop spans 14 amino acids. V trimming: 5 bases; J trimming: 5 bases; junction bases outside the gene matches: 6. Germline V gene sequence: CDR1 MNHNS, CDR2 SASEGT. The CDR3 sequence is CASSPGQGSHEQYF. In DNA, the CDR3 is TGTGCCAGCAGTCCGGGACAGGGGAGCCACGAGCAGTACTTC.

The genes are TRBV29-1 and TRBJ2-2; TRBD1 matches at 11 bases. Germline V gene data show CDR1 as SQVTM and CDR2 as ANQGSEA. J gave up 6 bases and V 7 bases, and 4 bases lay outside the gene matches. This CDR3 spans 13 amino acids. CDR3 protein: CSAGQGAAGELFF. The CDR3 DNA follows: TGCAGCGCTGGACAGGGGGCCGCCGGGGAGCTGTTTTTT.

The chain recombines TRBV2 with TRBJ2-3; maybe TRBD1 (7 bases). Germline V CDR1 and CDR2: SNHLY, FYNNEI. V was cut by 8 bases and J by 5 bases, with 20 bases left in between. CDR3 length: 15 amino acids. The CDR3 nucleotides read TGTGCCAGCCGCCCCGGCAGGGGGAGGATAGATACGCAGTATTTT. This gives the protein CASRPGRGRIDTQYF. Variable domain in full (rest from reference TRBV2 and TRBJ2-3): EPEVTQTPSHQVTQMGQEVILRCVPISNHLYFYWYRQILGQKVEFLVSFYNNEISEKSEIFDDQFSVERPDGSNFTLKIRSTKLEDSAMYFCASRPGRGRIDTQYFGPGTRLTVL.

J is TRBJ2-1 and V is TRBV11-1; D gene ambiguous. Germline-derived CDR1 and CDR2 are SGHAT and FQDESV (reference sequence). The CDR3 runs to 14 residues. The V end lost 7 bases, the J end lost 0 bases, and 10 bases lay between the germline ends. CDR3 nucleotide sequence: TGTGCCAGCACCGACCCTAGCTCCTACAATGAGCAGTTCTTC. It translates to CASTDPSSYNEQFF.